Listed below are T cell receptor beta chains from one sample, sequenced in a study of spatial heterogeneity in lung cancer. Each CDR3 protein is one row after TCRdb ran MiXCR on the 5' RACE reads. The table includes around 120,000 distinct CDR3 sequences, more than 10% detected once. Sample: PBMCs, taken at follow-up. The receptors here all came from a male donor with early-stage non-small cell lung cancer. Each CDR3 is given with its conserved first and last residue. Each record gives: clone size, V gene, D gene, J gene, CDR3 protein, CDR3 DNA. The D gene is left open where the match is weak. Only some rows state a clone size, as once, few, many or a class for expanded clones.

size: NA; V: TRBV7-9; D: NA; J: TRBJ1-2; CDR3: CASSFGPGGTGYTF; DNA: TGTGCCAGCAGCTTCGGACCGGGCGGGACTGGCTACACCTTC
size: few; V: TRBV7-9; D: NA; J: TRBJ2-7; CDR3: CASSLSSGSYEQYF; DNA: TGTGCCAGCAGCTTATCGTCCGGTTCCTACGAGCAGTACTTC
size: many; V: TRBV6-5; D: NA; J: TRBJ2-7; CDR3: CASSYSLVDTAYEQYF; DNA: TGTGCCAGCAGTTACTCGCTTGTTGATACAGCCTACGAGCAGTACTTC
size: many; V: TRBV10-3; D: TRBD1; J: TRBJ2-1; CDR3: CAISLDRDEQFF; DNA: TGTGCCATCAGTCTAGACAGGGATGAGCAGTTCTTC
size: NA; V: TRBV18; D: NA; J: TRBJ2-5; CDR3: CASSPIYGLQETQYF; DNA: TGTGCCAGCTCACCGATCTATGGACTCCAAGAGACCCAGTACTTC
size: few; V: TRBV27; D: TRBD1; J: TRBJ1-6; CDR3: CASSPQGANSPLHF; DNA: TGTGCCAGCAGTCCCCAGGGGGCGAATTCACCCCTCCACTTT
size: NA; V: TRBV10-3; D: TRBD2; J: TRBJ2-1; CDR3: CAISEGPSGVFDEQFF; DNA: TGTGCCATCAGTGAAGGGCCTAGCGGGGTGTTCGATGAGCAGTTCTTC
size: NA; V: TRBV7-2; D: NA; J: TRBJ1-1; CDR3: CASSYDPSNTEAFF; DNA: TGTGCCAGCAGCTACGATCCGTCAAACACTGAAGCTTTCTTT
size: many; V: TRBV5-5; D: NA; J: TRBJ2-5; CDR3: CASSNERTTQETQYF; DNA: TGTGCCAGCAGCAACGAGCGAACCACCCAAGAGACCCAGTACTTC
size: many; V: TRBV6-2/TRBV6-3; D: NA; J: TRBJ1-5; CDR3: CASSTGLWQYLRGTQHF; DNA: TGTGCCAGCAGCACGGGACTTTGGCAGTACCTCCGTGGGACCCAGCATTTT
size: many; V: TRBV29-1; D: TRBD1; J: TRBJ2-1; CDR3: CSIRQGGYNEQFF; DNA: TGCAGCATACGACAGGGTGGCTACAATGAGCAGTTCTTC
size: few; V: TRBV6-2/TRBV6-3; D: NA; J: TRBJ1-1; CDR3: CASKVGSNQLEAFF; DNA: TGTGCCAGCAAGGTAGGGTCCAATCAACTTGAAGCTTTCTTT
size: many; V: TRBV20-1; D: NA; J: TRBJ1-3; CDR3: CSAPFLGNTIYF; DNA: TGCAGTGCCCCTTTCCTCGGAAACACCATATATTTT
size: NA; V: TRBV3-1; D: TRBD2; J: TRBJ2-3; CDR3: CASSQEPSGGRTDTQYF; DNA: TGTGCCAGCAGCCAAGAACCTAGCGGGGGGCGCACAGATACGCAGTATTTT
size: few; V: TRBV5-6; D: TRBD1; J: TRBJ2-7; CDR3: CASTPDRGRSYEQYF; DNA: TGTGCCAGCACCCCTGACAGGGGGCGTTCCTACGAGCAGTACTTC
size: few; V: TRBV27; D: TRBD1; J: TRBJ1-5; CDR3: CASSFRTGGANQPQHF; DNA: TGTGCCAGCAGTTTCAGGACAGGGGGCGCGAATCAGCCCCAGCATTTT
size: many; V: TRBV9; D: NA; J: TRBJ2-2; CDR3: CASSPFTGELFF; DNA: TGTGCCAGCAGCCCATTTACCGGGGAGCTGTTTTTT
size: many; V: TRBV10-3; D: NA; J: TRBJ1-5; CDR3: CAISEFSGQPQHF; DNA: TGTGCCATCAGTGAGTTCAGTGGTCAGCCCCAGCATTTT
size: few; V: TRBV18; D: TRBD1; J: TRBJ1-2; CDR3: CASSRAEGAYGYTF; DNA: TGTGCCAGCTCACGCGCAGAGGGGGCCTATGGCTACACCTTC
size: many; V: TRBV20-1; D: NA; J: TRBJ1-4; CDR3: CSASLLPEKLFF; DNA: TGCAGTGCTAGCCTTCTCCCCGAGAAACTGTTTTTT
size: few; V: TRBV24-1; D: NA; J: TRBJ2-4; CDR3: CATSDLSAGAAKNIQYF; DNA: TGTGCCACCAGTGATTTGAGCGCAGGGGCAGCCAAAAACATTCAGTACTTC
size: NA; V: TRBV27; D: NA; J: TRBJ1-5; CDR3: CASSFQGKGNQPQHF; DNA: TGTGCCAGCAGTTTCCAGGGGAAAGGCAATCAGCCCCAGCATTTT
size: NA; V: TRBV5-6; D: NA; J: TRBJ2-7; CDR3: CASSLDRAWQYF; DNA: TGTGCCAGCAGCTTGGACCGGGCCTGGCAGTACTTC
size: NA; V: TRBV7-9; D: NA; J: TRBJ2-5; CDR3: CASSSIRETQYF; DNA: TGTGCCAGCAGTTCCATCAGGGAGACCCAGTACTTC
size: many; V: TRBV27; D: NA; J: TRBJ2-7; CDR3: CASSLRRGAEQYF; DNA: TGTGCCAGCAGTCTCAGGCGGGGCGCCGAGCAGTACTTC
size: many; V: TRBV5-4; D: NA; J: TRBJ2-7; CDR3: CASSLRLSEPEQYF; DNA: TGTGCCAGCAGCTTGCGGCTTTCAGAACCCGAGCAGTACTTC
size: NA; V: TRBV12-2; D: NA; J: TRBJ2-7; CDR3: CASRLVKEQYF; DNA: TGTGCAAGTCGCTTAGTGAAGGAGCAGTACTTC
size: few; V: TRBV19; D: NA; J: TRBJ2-5; CDR3: CATRARGRWETQYF; DNA: TGTGCCACCCGGGCCCGGGGACGATGGGAGACCCAGTACTTC
size: NA; V: TRBV5-1; D: NA; J: TRBJ1-4; CDR3: CASSDTGPNEKLFF; DNA: TGCGCCAGCAGCGATACAGGGCCAAATGAAAAACTGTTTTTT
size: NA; V: TRBV6-5; D: TRBD1; J: TRBJ2-7; CDR3: CASSLDRGPTYEQYF; DNA: TGTGCCAGCAGTTTGGACAGGGGACCCACCTACGAGCAGTACTTC
size: many; V: TRBV29-1; D: NA; J: TRBJ1-2; CDR3: CSVDMPGQNYGYTF; DNA: TGCAGCGTTGATATGCCTGGACAGAACTATGGCTACACCTTC
size: many; V: TRBV4-2; D: NA; J: TRBJ2-3; CDR3: CASSPDSSTDTQYF; DNA: TGTGCCAGCAGCCCGGACAGCAGCACAGATACGCAGTATTTT
size: NA; V: TRBV6-4; D: NA; J: TRBJ1-1; CDR3: CASSGTPGERAFF; DNA: TGTGCCAGCAGTGGGACGCCGGGAGAAAGAGCTTTCTTT
size: many; V: TRBV12-3/TRBV12-4; D: NA; J: TRBJ2-5; CDR3: CASSPTRGETQYF; DNA: TGTGCCAGCAGTCCGACTAGGGGAGAGACCCAGTACTTC
size: few; V: TRBV28; D: NA; J: TRBJ1-3; CDR3: CASSLYTVRSGNTIYF; DNA: TGTGCCAGCAGTTTGTATACAGTCCGCTCTGGAAACACCATATATTTT
size: NA; V: TRBV9; D: TRBD1; J: TRBJ2-1; CDR3: CASSVDRAYNEQFF; DNA: TGTGCCAGCAGCGTTGACAGGGCCTACAATGAGCAGTTCTTC
size: NA; V: TRBV12-3/TRBV12-4; D: NA; J: TRBJ2-5; CDR3: CASSPGPPGTQYF; DNA: TGTGCCAGCAGCCCCGGGCCGCCCGGGACCCAGTACTTC
size: few; V: TRBV7-2; D: TRBD2; J: TRBJ2-1; CDR3: CASSLVAGTRIEQFF; DNA: TGTGCCAGCAGCTTAGTAGCGGGAACGAGGATTGAGCAGTTCTTC
size: few; V: TRBV20-1; D: TRBD1; J: TRBJ1-1; CDR3: CSVGQGARTEAFF; DNA: TGCAGTGTAGGACAGGGGGCGCGGACTGAAGCTTTCTTT
size: NA; V: TRBV20-1; D: TRBD2; J: TRBJ2-3; CDR3: CSAPNLAARTDTQYF; DNA: TGCAGTGCGCCAAATCTAGCGGCCCGCACAGATACGCAGTATTTT
size: NA; V: TRBV11-2; D: NA; J: TRBJ1-1; CDR3: CASSSRDGRSNTEAFF; DNA: TGTGCCAGCAGCTCCCGGGACGGAAGGTCGAACACTGAAGCTTTCTTT
size: NA; V: TRBV19; D: TRBD1; J: TRBJ1-6; CDR3: CASSTPPDRPGEWHSPLHF; DNA: TGTGCCAGTAGTACTCCTCCGGACAGGCCAGGTGAATGGCATTCACCCCTCCACTTT